A selection of T cell receptor beta chains follows, all from one sample in a study of T cell responses to AZD1222 COVID-19 vaccine. Some clones are missing from TCRdb's copy, which holds only in-frame ones; the method was immunoSEQ multiplex PCR. The sample shows fewer than 250,000 clones, about 92% of them seen only once. Source: peripheral blood, taken on day 0 of MenACWY control vaccination. Receptor source: an adult in good health. The conserved cysteine and the conserved F or W are not part of the CDR3 here. Clone size is not always given. Where it is, it says once, few, many or a class for expanded clones.

CDR3 length: 14
clone size: NA
J gene: TRBJ1-6
V gene: TRBV11-2
CDR3 protein: ASRLSYRGYNSPLH

CDR3 length: 8
clone size: NA
J gene: TRBJ1-1
V gene: TRBV19
CDR3 protein: ATRGHEAF

CDR3 length: 12
clone size: NA
J gene: TRBJ2-7
V gene: TRBV10-2
CDR3 protein: ASSGQETIYEQY

CDR3 length: 11
clone size: NA
J gene: TRBJ1-1
V gene: TRBV12-3/TRBV12-4
CDR3 protein: ASSLARNTEAF

CDR3 length: 12
clone size: NA
J gene: TRBJ1-1
V gene: TRBV27
CDR3 protein: ASSFAGVNTEAF

CDR3 length: 10
clone size: NA
J gene: TRBJ1-2
V gene: TRBV30
CDR3 protein: AWSPLWEGYT

CDR3 length: 12
clone size: NA
J gene: TRBJ2-2
V gene: TRBV10-3
CDR3 protein: AISDLGSTGELF

CDR3 length: 11
clone size: few
J gene: TRBJ1-4
V gene: TRBV5-4
CDR3 protein: ASSSATNEKLF

CDR3 length: 13
clone size: NA
J gene: TRBJ1-4
V gene: TRBV9
CDR3 protein: ASSPRQGGREKLF

CDR3 length: 11
clone size: NA
J gene: TRBJ1-2
V gene: TRBV27
CDR3 protein: ASSIRAAEGYT

CDR3 length: 14
clone size: NA
J gene: TRBJ1-2
V gene: TRBV18
CDR3 protein: ASSPPEADAGYGYT

CDR3 length: 11
clone size: NA
J gene: TRBJ2-3
V gene: TRBV29-1
CDR3 protein: SAGWGSGDTQY

CDR3 length: 11
clone size: NA
J gene: TRBJ1-2
V gene: TRBV11-2
CDR3 protein: ASSLPGGYGYT

CDR3 length: 11
clone size: NA
J gene: TRBJ2-4
V gene: TRBV28
CDR3 protein: ASSLSGKNIQY

CDR3 length: 12
clone size: NA
J gene: TRBJ1-6
V gene: TRBV2
CDR3 protein: ASAGLGSGSPLH

CDR3 length: 14
clone size: NA
J gene: TRBJ2-3
V gene: TRBV18
CDR3 protein: ASSPRALSRTDTQY

CDR3 length: 11
clone size: NA
J gene: TRBJ1-5
V gene: TRBV2
CDR3 protein: ASSGQANQPQH

CDR3 length: 12
clone size: NA
J gene: TRBJ1-6
V gene: TRBV19
CDR3 protein: ASTVDRGHSPLH

CDR3 length: 12
clone size: NA
J gene: TRBJ1-4
V gene: TRBV5-1
CDR3 protein: ASSPLRGGEKLF

CDR3 length: 13
clone size: NA
J gene: TRBJ2-5
V gene: TRBV6-2/TRBV6-3
CDR3 protein: ASSYLGTVRETQY

CDR3 length: 13
clone size: NA
J gene: TRBJ1-4
V gene: TRBV2
CDR3 protein: ASSPEVGVNEKLF

CDR3 length: 11
clone size: NA
J gene: TRBJ1-1
V gene: TRBV18
CDR3 protein: ASSGEMNTEAF

CDR3 length: 12
clone size: NA
J gene: TRBJ1-6
V gene: TRBV13
CDR3 protein: ASSLRGGDSPLH

CDR3 length: 12
clone size: NA
J gene: TRBJ1-1
V gene: TRBV5-1
CDR3 protein: ASSAGTANTEAF